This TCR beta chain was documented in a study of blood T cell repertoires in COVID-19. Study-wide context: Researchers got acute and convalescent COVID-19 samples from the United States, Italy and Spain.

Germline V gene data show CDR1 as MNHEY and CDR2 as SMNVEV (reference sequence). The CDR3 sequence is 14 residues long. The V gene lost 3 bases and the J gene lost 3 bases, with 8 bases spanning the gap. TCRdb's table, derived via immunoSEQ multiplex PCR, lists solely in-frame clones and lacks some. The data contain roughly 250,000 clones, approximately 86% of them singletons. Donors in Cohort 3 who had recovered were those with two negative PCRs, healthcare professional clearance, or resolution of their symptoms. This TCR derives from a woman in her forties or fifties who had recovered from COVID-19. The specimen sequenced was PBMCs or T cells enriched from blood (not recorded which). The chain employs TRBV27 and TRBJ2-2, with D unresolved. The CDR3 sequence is CASSFAVDTGELFF. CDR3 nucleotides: TGTGCCAGCAGTTTTGCGGTCGACACCGGGGAGCTGTTTTTT.